This T cell receptor beta chain derives from a study of OX40 agonist ivuxolimab in advanced cancers. The germline V gene encodes CDR1 LNHDA and CDR2 SQIVND (reference sequence). The CDR3 spans 18 residues. The V gene end was trimmed by 1 base and the J gene end by 3 bases; junction bases not matched to a gene: 14. TCRdb keeps only in-frame clones here, not all; method: immunoSEQ multiplex PCR. The sample includes more than 50,000 clones, 82% seen only once; the top ten take about 1.5%. The TCR sequence derives from an adult with an advanced solid tumor such as melanoma, head and neck, liver or kidney cancer. This chain joins TRBV19 and TRBJ1-1, with 7 bases fitting TRBD1. The input for sequencing was CD4+ or CD8+ T cells sorted from blood, taken in a trial of the OX40 agonist ivuxolimab. In nucleotides, the CDR3 is TGTGCCAGTAGTATAGGGCCTCGACAGGGACTCGGGGACACTGAAGCTTTCTTT. It codes for CASSIGPRQGLGDTEAFF.